The rows below give T cell receptor beta chains drawn from one sample of a study of blood T cells in healthy people across ages. TCRdb itself ran the 5' RACE reads through MiXCR, one entry per CDR3 protein. The sample shows about 650,000 distinct CDR3 sequences, about 30% of them seen only once. Material for sequencing was blood. The receptors shown here come from a woman over 75 in good health. Each CDR3 is given with its conserved first and last residue. D genes are given only for firm matches. Clone sizes are given selectively: once, few, many, or a class where the clone is expanded.

TRBD1 | TRBJ1-1 | few | TRBV5-1 | TGCGCCAGCTCGACTTACAGGGGAAGCACTGAAGCTTTCTTT | CASSTYRGSTEAFF
- | TRBJ2-1 | many | TRBV5-5 | TGTGCCAGCAGCTACGCCATCCAAGAGCAGTTCTTC | CASSYAIQEQFF
- | TRBJ1-2 | few | TRBV7-9 | TGTGCCAGCAGTCCGCAGGGTTTCGACTATGGCTACACCTTC | CASSPQGFDYGYTF
- | TRBJ2-7 | once | TRBV29-1 | TGCAGCGTCTCCCCCACAGGGCCCTACGAGCAGTACTTC | CSVSPTGPYEQYF
- | TRBJ2-7 | many | TRBV12-3/TRBV12-4 | TGTGCCAGCAGTCAGTGGGGGGTTGGGGAGCAGTACTTC | CASSQWGVGEQYF
TRBD1 | TRBJ2-5 | many | TRBV25-1 | TGTGCCAGCAGTGAAATCGGACAGGGCCAAGAGACCCAGTACTTC | CASSEIGQGQETQYF
- | TRBJ1-1 | few | TRBV20-1 | TGCAGTGCGCAGTTCCGGGGGAGCACTGAAGCTTTCTTT | CSAQFRGSTEAFF
TRBD1 | TRBJ2-7 | - | TRBV6-5 | TGTGCCAGCAGGCGGACAGGGGGATACGAGCGGTACTTC | CASRRTGGYERYF
- | TRBJ1-4 | - | TRBV15 | TGTGCCACCAGCAGAGACGATAATGAAAAACGGTTTTTT | CATSRDDNEKRFF
- | TRBJ1-2 | many | TRBV7-9 | TGTGCCAGCAGCTTGATGGAGATTCTCTATGGCTACACCTTC | CASSLMEILYGYTF
- | TRBJ2-1 | many | TRBV7-2 | TGTGCCAGCAGCCCAGAGGTCTCCTTATCCTACAATGAGCAGTTCTTC | CASSPEVSLSYNEQFF
TRBD2 | TRBJ2-5 | - | TRBV20-1 | TGCAGTGCTATTGTAGCGGGAGGGCTGGTTAATGAGCAGTACTTC | CSAIVAGGLVNEQYF
- | TRBJ1-2 | many | TRBV6-5 | TGTGCCAGCAGTAGGGGATTTGAAGGGGACTATGGCTACACCTTC | CASSRGFEGDYGYTF
- | TRBJ1-2 | - | TRBV9 | TGTGCCAGCAGCGTCGGCCGGTGGACTATGGGGGGCTACACCTTC | CASSVGRWTMGGYTF
- | TRBJ1-2 | many | TRBV20-1 | TGCAGCGCCGGCGGACTTAACTATGGCTACACCTTC | CSAGGLNYGYTF
TRBD1 | TRBJ2-5 | many | TRBV6-2/TRBV6-3 | TGTGCCAGCAGACCCGGGACAGGGGGCCGGATGAAGTACTTC | CASRPGTGGRMKYF
- | TRBJ2-3 | many | TRBV3-1 | TGTGCCAGCAGGGGGATGAGCACAGATACGCAGTATTTT | CASRGMSTDTQYF
TRBD1 | TRBJ1-5 | few | TRBV20-1 | TGCAGTGCTAGCCGCACAGGGGGAAATCAGCCCCAGCATTTT | CSASRTGGNQPQHF
TRBD2 | TRBJ2-5 | many | TRBV15 | TGTGCCACCAGCAGAGATAGAGGTCGGACTAGCGGGGGGCCCTGGGAGACCCAGTACTTC | CATSRDRGRTSGGPWETQYF
- | TRBJ1-5 | few | TRBV7-2 | TGTGCCAGCAGCCCCCCCGGGGGGTTTCAGCCCCAGCATTTT | CASSPPGGFQPQHF
TRBD2 | TRBJ2-5 | many | TRBV5-1 | TGCGCCAGCAGCTTCGGGACAGCGGGGGGCGCGATCATTCAAGAGACCCAGTACTTC | CASSFGTAGGAIIQETQYF
- | TRBJ2-5 | - | TRBV18 | TGTGCCAGCTCTATACGTCAGATAGAGACCCAGTACTTC | CASSIRQIETQYF
- | TRBJ2-3 | many | TRBV12-3/TRBV12-4 | TGTGCCAGCAGTTTCTTTGGCGTCGTCACAGATACGCAGTATTTT | CASSFFGVVTDTQYF
- | TRBJ2-1 | many | TRBV7-2 | TGTGCCAGCAGCTTAGAGAGGGAGCAGTTCTTC | CASSLEREQFF
- | TRBJ2-7 | many | TRBV20-1 | TGCAGTGCTAGAGATCTGACAACCTACGAGCAGTACTTC | CSARDLTTYEQYF